The 14 T cell receptor beta chains below were found in one sample sequenced in a study of cytomegalovirus exposure and HLA in healthy donors (TCRdb year 2017). Receptors were amplified or captured by the immunoSEQ multiplex PCR assay. TCRdb re-hosts the immuneACCESS table, in-frame sequences only. Its copies lack some clones; in the studies checked, an unresolved V gene accounts for under half of them, and the cause for the rest is not known. The table for this sample lists roughly 130,000 clones; around 90% of them were counted only once. The ten biggest clones cover around 6% of the sample. What was sequenced was PBMCs. The receptors shown here come from a woman aged 25 to 39 in good health and CMV-seropositive.

This chain uses TRBV6-5 with TRBJ1-5, with 8 positions matching TRBD1. CDR1 and CDR2 from the germline V gene are MNHEY and SVGAGI. V lost 8 bases and J lost 4; bases outside the gene matches: 10. This CDR3 has 15 residues. CDR3 loop: CASGPGTGVNQPQHF. The CDR3 nucleotides read TGTGCCAGCGGACCCGGGACAGGTGTTAATCAGCCCCAGCATTTT.

This clone appeared a single time. The rearrangement uses TRBV4-1 and TRBJ1-2, with D unclear. V lost 0 bases to trimming and J lost 4 bases, with 9 bases between them. The V gene's germline CDR1 is MGHRA and CDR2 YSYEKL. The CDR3 is made up of 14 amino acids. Here the CDR3 reads CASSQDQTLYGYTF. As DNA, the CDR3 is TGCGCCAGCAGCCAAGACCAGACTCTCTATGGCTACACCTTC.

The V gene is TRBV4-2, the J gene TRBJ2-7; no definite D call. The CDR3 totals 14 residues. The germline V and J ends were trimmed by 0 bases and 0 bases, with 6 bases remaining between them. CDR1 and CDR2 from the germline V gene are LGHNA and YNFKEQ. The CDR3 reads CASSQDPSSYEQYF. In nucleotides, the CDR3 is TGTGCCAGCAGCCAAGATCCCTCCTCCTACGAGCAGTACTTC.

The chain uses TRBV10-2 and TRBJ2-7, with TRBD2 matching 7 bases. The germline V gene encodes CDR1 WSHSY and CDR2 SAAADI. This CDR3 has 16 amino acids. V lost 2 bases, J lost 0 bases, and 7 bases stayed unmatched. Here the CDR3 DNA reads TGCGCCAGCAGTGAGGGAATCGGCGGGAGCTCCTACGAGCAGTACTTC. This encodes CASSEGIGGSSYEQYF.

The rearrangement joins TRBV7-6 to TRBJ2-1; the D is unclear. The CDR3 is 12 amino acids. Per germline, CDR1 SGHVS and CDR2 FNYEAQ. V lost 4 bases and J 9 bases, leaving 10 bases between the germline ends. This CDR3 is CASSSEKREQFF. CDR3 DNA: TGTGCCAGCAGCTCTGAAAAGCGTGAGCAGTTCTTC.

V usage is TRBV5-1 and J usage is TRBJ2-7; D is unresolved. The germline gives CDR1 SGHRS, CDR2 YFSETQ. The CDR3 runs 12 residues. Trimming removed 2 bases from V and 6 bases from J, with 9 bases in between. The CDR3 coding sequence is TGCGCCAGCAGCTTCAAACACGTCGAGCAGTACTTC. Translated: CASSFKHVEQYF.

This sequence joins TRBV5-1 and TRBJ2-5, with 10 bases identical to TRBD1. The CDR3 length is 15 residues. J lost 2 bases, V lost 6 bases, and 7 bases had no gene match. The germline V gene has CDR1 SGHRS and CDR2 YFSETQ. In nucleotides, the CDR3 is TGCGCCAGCATGCTATGGGACAGGGGACAAGAGACCCAGTACTTC. Amino acid sequence: CASMLWDRGQETQYF.

CDR3 protein: CASSYLGGDEQFF. DNA for the CDR3: TGTGCCAGCAGTTACTTGGGTGGAGATGAGCAGTTCTTC. This chain joins TRBV6-6 and TRBJ2-1; D remains unclear. Germline V lookup: CDR1 MNHNY, CDR2 SVGAGI (reference sequence). The CDR3 covers 13 residues. Deletions cut 1 base from V and 8 bases from J, with 9 bases between.

Remarks on this clone: Other DNA sequences of this sample code for an identical CDR3. The chain links TRBV2 to TRBJ1-2; the match to TRBD1 covers 10 bases. The V gene's germline CDR1 is SNHLY and CDR2 FYNNEI. This CDR3 is 12 amino acids long. Trimming cost V 6 bases and J 7 bases; bases outside gene matches: 2. The CDR3 DNA reads as TGTGCCAGCAGGACAGGGGGCGGTGGCTACACCTTC. It encodes CASRTGGGGYTF.

This rearrangement joins TRBV27 to TRBJ2-5; 12 bases are a match to TRBD2. CDR3 length: 16 residues. Germline values: CDR1 MNHEY, CDR2 SMNVEV (reference sequence). The V gene end was trimmed by 6 bases and the J gene end by 2 bases; junction bases not matched to a gene: 7. CDR3 nucleotide sequence: TGTGCCAGCAGACATCTCGGACTAGCGGGGCAAGAGACCCAGTACTTC. Translation: CASRHLGLAGQETQYF.

The CDR3 DNA reads as TGTGCCAGCAGTTACTCGTCCAGGAACACTGAAGCTTTCTTT. This gives the protein CASSYSSRNTEAFF. V and J are TRBV6-6 and TRBJ1-1; D unclear. The CDR3 is made up of 14 amino acids. Trimming removed 0 bases at V and 1 base at J, with 6 bases between. CDR1 is MNHNY and CDR2 is SVGAGI in the germline V gene (reference sequence).

The chain is built from TRBV2 and TRBJ2-2; 7 nucleotides agree with TRBD2. Germline V gives CDR1 SNHLY, CDR2 FYNNEI. This CDR3 is 15 amino acids long. Trimming removed 7 bases from V and 0 bases from J; junction bases left unmatched: 5. The CDR3 bases are TGTGCCAGCATTGGGGCGGGGGCGAACACCGGGGAGCTGTTTTTT. Its translation: CASIGAGANTGELFF.

This clone was observed a handful of times. The rearrangement uses TRBV13 and TRBJ1-2; TRBD1 matches at 7 bases. Looked up from germline, CDR1 is PRHDT and CDR2 is FYEKMQ (reference sequence). This CDR3 contains 11 residues. Trimming removed 4 bases from V and 13 bases from J; junction bases left unmatched: 6. The CDR3 protein is CASSSPGTATF. CDR3 sequence (DNA): TGTGCCAGCAGCTCCCCCGGGACAGCCACCTTC.

V is TRBV25-1 and J is TRBJ2-5, with D perhaps TRBD1 (6 bases). Germline V gene lookup returns CDR1 MGHDK and CDR2 SYGVNS. This CDR3 contains 15 residues. Trimming left V 6 bases short and J 3 bases short, with 17 bases between. In DNA, the CDR3 is TGTGCCAGCAGCCGAGGGCAGGGGCGTGAAGAGACCCAGTACTTC. This sequence encodes CASSRGQGREETQYF.